The 21 T cell receptor beta chains presented below share a single source sample, sequenced in a study of T cells after yellow fever vaccination. TCRdb independently ran MiXCR on the 5' RACE reads; one entry per CDR3 protein. There are fewer than 150,000 distinct CDR3 sequences in the sample; around 6.7% occur only once, and 2.7% lies in the top ten. The sequences come from CD4+ T cells sorted from PBMCs, collected roughly 46 days after the first yellow fever vaccination. The receptors here all came from a man aged 18 to 29 who received the YFV17D yellow fever vaccine.

This clonotype was observed many times. The chain recombines TRBV5-1 with TRBJ2-4; D not certain. V was cut by 3 bases and J by 9 bases, with 16 bases left in between. CDR3 length equals 14 residues. Germline V lookup: CDR1 SGHRS, CDR2 YFSETQ. CDR3 in DNA: TGCGCCAGCAGCTCGGCAGTGGGAATGCCCATTCAGTACTTC. Translated, it gives CASSSAVGMPIQYF.

This clonotype was recorded many times. The chain carries TRBV5-1 and TRBJ2-3, with TRBD2 as a possible D gene (7 bases). V was clipped by 5 bases and J by 0 bases, with 16 bases between them. The CDR3 covers 16 residues. Germline assignment: CDR1 SGHRS and CDR2 YFSETQ. The CDR3 here is CASSNRGGASTDTQYF. The CDR3 DNA follows: TGCGCCAGCAGTAATCGAGGGGGGGCAAGCACAGATACGCAGTATTTT.

The CDR3 region has the DNA TGTGCCAGCAGTTTAACCCAGGGGGTCGACGAGCAGTACTTC. Amino acids: CASSLTQGVDEQYF. This chain uses TRBV12-3 or TRBV12-4 with TRBJ2-7; 7 positions agree with TRBD1. CDR3 size: 14 residues. Trimming at V came to 2 bases and at J to 5 bases, leaving 6 bases not matched to a gene.

This clonotype was counted many times. V and J are TRBV7-9 and TRBJ2-7; D might be TRBD1 (6 bases). Germline V gene sequence: CDR1 SEHNR, CDR2 FQNEAQ (reference sequence). The CDR3 is 15 residues long. The V gene lost 7 bases and the J gene lost 0 bases, with 16 bases spanning the gap. CDR3 DNA: TGTGCCAGCAAAGGTCTGAAGGGGGACTCCTACGAGCAGTACTTC. Encoded protein: CASKGLKGDSYEQYF.

The table lists this clonotype with many counts. DNA for the CDR3: TGTGCCAGCAGCTTCGGGGATGGCAATCAGCCCCAGCATTTT. Translating gives CASSFGDGNQPQHF. V usage is TRBV7-2 and J usage is TRBJ1-5; D ambiguous. V dropped 3 bases and J dropped 2 bases, with 8 bases sitting between them. The CDR3 sequence is 14 residues long. Germline V lookup: CDR1 SGHTA, CDR2 FQGNSA.

This clonotype was observed a few times. This sequence joins TRBV6-5 and TRBJ2-3; D possibly uses TRBD1 or TRBD2 (5 bases each). CDR1 MNHEY and CDR2 SVGAGI come from the germline V gene. The germline V and J ends were trimmed by 2 bases and 4 bases, with 16 bases remaining between them. The CDR3 has 16 amino acids. CDR3 sequence: CASSYPTGTLADTQYF. In DNA form, the CDR3 reads TGTGCCAGCAGTTACCCGACGGGGACCCTAGCAGATACGCAGTATTTT.

In its sample, this clonotype was seen many times. The V call is TRBV6-1, the J call TRBJ2-2; no clear D gene. V lost 2 bases and J 2 bases, leaving 12 bases between the germline ends. This CDR3 is 16 amino acids long. The germline CDR1 and CDR2 sequences are MNHNS and SASEGT. The CDR3 DNA follows: TGTGCCAGCAGTGAATCGGTCAGTTTCAACACCGGGGAGCTGTTTTTT. Translating gives CASSESVSFNTGELFF.

This clonotype was found many times. The chain combines TRBV4-2 with TRBJ2-1, with 8 bases aligning to TRBD2. The CDR3 is made up of 16 amino acids. Trimming at V came to 1 base and at J to 4 bases, leaving 6 bases not matched to a gene. Germline loops: CDR1 LGHNA, CDR2 YNFKEQ. This CDR3 is CASSQGSGGGYNEQFF. The CDR3, as DNA: TGTGCCAGCAGCCAAGGATCCGGGGGGGGTTACAATGAGCAGTTCTTC.

At least ten counts were recorded for this clonotype. The chain employs TRBV5-1 and TRBJ1-1, with a weak D call TRBD1 (6 bases). Trimming cost V 2 bases and J 0 bases, with 14 bases left between them. The germline V gene encodes CDR1 SGHRS and CDR2 YFSETQ. CDR3 length: 16 amino acids. CDR3: CASSFSRGGMNTEAFF. CDR3 nucleotide sequence: TGCGCCAGCAGCTTCTCACGAGGGGGAATGAACACTGAAGCTTTCTTT.

This clonotype appeared many times. V gene TRBV20-1 combines with J gene TRBJ2-1; 7 bases are shared with TRBD2. Trimming cost V 3 bases and J 3 bases; bases outside gene matches: 17. This CDR3 has 18 residues. CDR1 is DFQATT and CDR2 is SNEGSKA in the germline V gene (reference sequence). As DNA, the CDR3 is TGCAGTGCTAGTTGGTCCGGGGCTAGCGGTATTAGCTACAATGAGCAGTTCTTC. This gives the protein CSASWSGASGISYNEQFF.

This chain uses TRBV3-1 with TRBJ2-5; D could derive from TRBD1 or TRBD2 (6 bases each). The germline CDR1 and CDR2 sequences are LGHDT and YNNKEL (reference sequence). The length of the CDR3 is 15 residues. Between the trimmed V and J ends, which lost 1 base and 7 bases, there was a span of 16 bases. CDR3: CASSQGGGLSRTQYF. DNA of the CDR3: TGTGCCAGCAGCCAAGGAGGGGGACTCTCTAGGACCCAGTACTTC.

This clonotype was observed at least ten times. The chain couples TRBV12-3 or TRBV12-4 to TRBJ2-5, with 7 bases aligning to TRBD1. The CDR3 covers 14 residues. V trimming: 7 bases; J trimming: 4 bases; junction bases outside the gene matches: 9. The chain's CDR3 is CASTPSTGVETQYF. The DNA of the CDR3 is TGTGCCAGCACCCCTAGTACAGGGGTAGAGACCCAGTACTTC.

This clonotype was counted ten times or more. The rearrangement uses TRBV7-2 and TRBJ2-7; TRBD1 aligns across 10 bases. There are 15 residues in the CDR3. V lost 3 bases to trimming and J lost 2 bases; unmatched junction nucleotides: 4. From germline, CDR1 is SGHTA and CDR2 FQGNSA. Here the CDR3 DNA reads TGTGCCAGCAGCTTCGGGACAGGGGCGACCTACGAGCAGTACTTC. Translation: CASSFGTGATYEQYF.

This clonotype was found many times. The V gene is TRBV7-9, the J gene TRBJ2-5, with 10 bases that match TRBD2. V trimming: 5 bases; J trimming: 6 bases; junction bases outside the gene matches: 6. The germline gives CDR1 SEHNR, CDR2 FQNEAQ (reference sequence). The CDR3 has 14 residues. CDR3: CASSPLAGLKTQYF. In DNA form, the CDR3 reads TGTGCCAGCAGCCCACTAGCGGGGTTAAAGACCCAGTACTTC.

This clonotype was recorded at least ten times. This chain connects TRBV5-1 to TRBJ1-4, with TRBD1 matching over 9 bases. This CDR3 has 15 amino acids. CDR1 is SGHRS, CDR2 YFSETQ, per germline. With V trimmed by 5 bases and J by 6 bases, 8 bases remained unmatched. Here the CDR3 reads CASRTTGTGYEKLFF. CDR3 sequence (DNA): TGCGCCAGCAGGACGACCGGGACAGGGTATGAAAAACTGTTTTTT.

This clonotype was seen many times. The chain has TRBV5-4 and TRBJ2-3; D is perhaps TRBD2 (5 bases). The CDR3 loop spans 15 amino acids. Germline values: CDR1 SGHNT, CDR2 YYREEE (reference sequence). Trimming stripped 1 base from V and 4 bases from J, with 13 bases between. In DNA, the CDR3 is TGTGCCAGCAGCTTGAATCCTAGCAGTCCAGATACGCAGTATTTT. This sequence encodes CASSLNPSSPDTQYF.

Comment on this clonotype: A much more abundant neighbour one base away suggests this may be a read error. This rearrangement joins TRBV4-2 to TRBJ2-1, with 9 bases identical to TRBD2. Germline V CDR1 and CDR2: LGHNA, YNFKEQ. The CDR3 length is 16 residues. V shed 1 base and J 9 bases; nucleotides not matched to a gene: 10. The CDR3, as DNA: TGTGCCAGCAGCCAAGTGGGCGGGGGGGCGTTGAGTGAGCAGTTCTTC. It is translated as CASSQVGGGALSEQFF.

This clonotype appeared many times. The chain recombines TRBV5-1 with TRBJ1-5; 10 bases map to TRBD1. The V and J ends lost 4 bases and 7 bases, in that order; junction bases with no gene match: 8. The CDR3 has 15 amino acids. Germline V gene lookup returns CDR1 SGHRS and CDR2 YFSETQ. The CDR3 bases are TGCGCCAGCAGCCCGGGGACAGGGGTTACGCAGCCCCAGCATTTT. It specifies CASSPGTGVTQPQHF.

In its sample, this clonotype was seen many times. The chain is built from TRBV5-1 and TRBJ2-6; D ambiguous. Deletions cut 4 bases from V and 0 bases from J, with 8 bases between. The germline CDR1 and CDR2 sequences are SGHRS and YFSETQ. The CDR3 covers 15 residues. The chain's CDR3 is CASSPTDSGANVLTF. DNA of the CDR3: TGCGCCAGCAGCCCTACAGACTCTGGGGCCAACGTCCTGACTTTC.

The sample holds many counts of this clonotype. The rearrangement joins TRBV7-8 to TRBJ1-2; 9 bases line up with TRBD1. Germline CDR1 and CDR2: SGHVS and FQNEAQ. The CDR3 length is 15 residues. The V segment lost 4 bases and the J segment 7 bases; nucleotides outside the gene matches: 10. The CDR3 reads CASSWYGTGIRGYTF. The CDR3 DNA follows: TGTGCCAGCAGCTGGTACGGGACAGGGATCCGTGGCTACACCTTC.

In this sample, this clonotype turned up a few times. The rearrangement links TRBV20-1 to TRBJ1-1, with 7 positions matching TRBD1. J gave up 3 bases and V 6 bases, and 10 bases lay outside the gene matches. Germline loops: CDR1 DFQATT, CDR2 SNEGSKA (reference sequence). The CDR3 extends over 14 amino acids. The CDR3 spells CSALREGADTEAFF. The DNA of the CDR3 is TGCAGTGCCCTCAGAGAGGGGGCTGACACTGAAGCTTTCTTT.